Listed below are T cell receptor beta chains from one sample, sequenced in a study of cytomegalovirus exposure and HLA in healthy donors. The repertoire was sequenced with immunoSEQ multiplex PCR; TCRdb's copy has only in-frame clones and lacks some. Among tens of thousands of clones listed, approximately 78% were seen once. Sequenced: PBMCs. These receptors were obtained from a woman in her 30s in good health and CMV-seronegative. CDR3s include the opening cysteine and the closing phenylalanine or tryptophan.

>TRBV6-4|TRBJ2-5
CASSVPAGGETQYF
>TRBV7-6|TRBJ2-6
CASTPRDSSSGANVLTF
>TRBV2|TRBJ2-5
CASSAFMLAEGETQYF
>TRBV6-5|TRBJ2-3
CASSYFGQYTDTQYF
>TRBV5-1|TRBJ2-5
CASSFQGGQETQYF
>TRBV28|TRBJ1-5
CASSSTGQPQHF
>TRBV7-2|TRBJ2-3
CASSLATILWRDTQYF
>TRBV2|TRBJ1-1
CASNPQGQAFF
>TRBV6-5|TRBJ2-5
CASSYGQGETQYF
>TRBV2|TRBJ2-7
CASTLDRGLYEQYF
>TRBV5-1|TRBJ1-1
CASSVGQGAEAFF
>TRBV28|TRBJ1-2
CASSLGDRINGYTF
>TRBV6-5|TRBJ2-7
CASSYALAGGYEQYF
>TRBV5-4|TRBJ1-2
CASRSDRVYGYTF
>TRBV6-1|TRBJ2-7
CASSEDRDEQYF
>TRBV7-8|TRBJ1-3
CASSLGVSGNTIYF
>TRBV7-8|TRBJ2-7
CASSVRLAASYEQYF
>TRBV30|TRBJ2-5
CAWSVLRTSGSRETQYF
>TRBV27|TRBJ2-2
CASSSGTGNELFF
>TRBV28|TRBJ1-2
CASSLSGANYGYTF
>TRBV28|TRBJ1-5
CASTKGLSGPYQPQHF
>TRBV27|TRBJ1-4
CASSSGQGGSEKLFF
>TRBV25-1|TRBJ1-4
CASSELRGSDEKLFF
>TRBV30|TRBJ2-3
CACQSRDYLYTDTQYF
>TRBV7-2|TRBJ2-2
CASSLRRLAGGLSGELFF
>TRBV9|TRBJ2-2
CASSVVAGNTGELFF
>TRBV30|TRBJ1-1
CAWRKGRDTEAFF
>TRBV6-5|TRBJ1-2
CASREQGDYGYTF
>TRBV6-1|TRBJ2-5
CASSEGAILETQYF
>TRBV10-3|TRBJ1-1
CAISAIDTEAFF
>TRBV2|TRBJ1-2
CASTDSRFYGYTF
>TRBV6-1|TRBJ2-6
CASSADSSGANVLTF
>TRBV4-1|TRBJ2-5
CASSQDRETQYF
>TRBV5-6|TRBJ1-3
CASTRGGTSGNTIYF
>TRBV6-1|TRBJ1-1
CASSDGGRGTEAFF
>TRBV15|TRBJ2-1
CATSRETTSGGERFF
>TRBV9|TRBJ2-3
CASTRQGSTDTQYF
>TRBV30|TRBJ2-3
CAWSVLQAGTQYF
>TRBV6-5|TRBJ1-2
CASSPTGSGTYTF
>TRBV2|TRBJ2-7
CASSEWREYEQYF
>TRBV7-9|TRBJ1-2
CASSPSAENYGYTF
>TRBV29-1|TRBJ2-5
CSVEDPETGYETQYF
>TRBV27|TRBJ2-1
CASRPTSGMRNEQFF
>TRBV13|TRBJ2-7
CASSTYRENSYEQYF
>TRBV28|TRBJ2-4
CASSRLTGDKNIQYF
>TRBV28|TRBJ2-2
CASTRTGKAGELFF
>TRBV12-5|TRBJ2-1
CASGQRAGLGGNEQFF
>TRBV5-1|TRBJ1-1
CASSLSGSTTEAFF
>TRBV9|TRBJ2-3
CASSLSGTPGSDTQYF